This T cell receptor (beta chain) was recorded in a study of blood T cell repertoires in COVID-19. Study as a whole: The United States, Italy and Spain supplied acute and convalescent COVID-19 samples. Sources were T cells, B-cell-depleted T cells, or PBMCs; the material itself was cDNA or gDNA.

In the original processing: Amplification with reference gene primers provided the estimates of nucleated cell counts. Profiling relied on immunoSEQ multiplex PCR, and the TCRdb table lists in-frame clones only, not all of them. V, J and clone size reflect that table, while D and trimming were determined from the DNA. The sample gives roughly 300,000 clones, approximately 85% of which show up once; around 7.8% is in the top ten. The V and J ends lost 1 base and 6 bases respectively, with 7 bases between them. The CDR3 has 12 amino acids. In germline, CDR1 is SEHNR, CDR2 FQNEAQ (reference sequence). Material for sequencing was peripheral blood. The J gene is TRBJ2-7, the V gene TRBV7-9; D might be TRBD2 (6 bases). This sequence was found in a human donor in a cohort sampled during active COVID-19. The CDR3 reads CASSLGGGEQYF. In nucleotides, the CDR3 is TGTGCCAGCAGCTTAGGGGGAGGCGAGCAGTACTTC.